Below are 18 T cell receptor beta chains sequenced from a single sample in a study of blood T cell repertoires in COVID-19. Libraries were prepared by immunoSEQ multiplex PCR; TCRdb keeps only in-frame clonotypes and omits some of them. The table lists 250,000 to 350,000 clones, about 85% of them singletons. The sample consisted of peripheral blood. The receptors originated from a woman aged 50 to 60 who had recovered from COVID-19.

Here the CDR3 reads CASSLVFGTEAFF. The CDR3 DNA sequence: TGTGCCAGCAGCTTAGTTTTCGGCACTGAAGCTTTCTTT. V is TRBV11-3 and J is TRBJ1-1; D remains ambiguous. CDR3 size: 13 residues. In germline, CDR1 is SGHNT, CDR2 YENEEA. V lost 1 base to trimming and J lost 4 bases, with 7 bases between them.

The rearrangement uses TRBV28 and TRBJ2-2; D is possibly TRBD2 (6 bases). V gave up 7 bases and J gave up 5 bases, with 23 bases separating them. CDR1 and CDR2 (germline): MDHEN, SYDVKM. The CDR3 runs 17 residues. The DNA of the CDR3 is TGTGCCAGCAACCGGCGGAGCGGGCCTCTTAGAACCGGGGAGCTGTTTTTT. Encoded protein: CASNRRSGPLRTGELFF. Drawing the rest from reference TRBV28 and TRBJ2-2, the complete variable domain is DVKVTQSSRYLVKRTGEKVFLECVQDMDHENMFWYRQDPGLGLRLIYFSYDVKMKEKGDIPEGYSVSREKKERFSLILESASTNQTSMYLCASNRRSGPLRTGELFFGEGSRLTVL.

The V call is TRBV6-2 or TRBV6-3, the J call TRBJ1-2, with D uncertain. The CDR3 contains 16 residues. CDR1 and CDR2 (germline): MNHEY, SVGEGT. V was shortened by 0 bases and J by 0 bases, with 11 bases between the two germline ends. CDR3 sequence reads: CASSYSAVVTNYGYTF. DNA for the CDR3: TGTGCCAGCAGTTACTCAGCCGTAGTTACTAACTATGGCTACACCTTC.

The DNA for the CDR3 is TGCGCCAGCAGCCGTATTGGGACTAGCTACAATGAGCAGTTCTTC. Protein product: CASSRIGTSYNEQFF. V and J are TRBV4-3 and TRBJ2-1; 8 bases are shared with TRBD2. V gave up 4 bases and J gave up 3 bases; unmatched junction bases: 5. The CDR3 loop spans 15 amino acids. Germline-derived CDR1 and CDR2 are LGHNA and YSLEER.

This clone was detected only a few times. This chain uses TRBV12-3 or TRBV12-4 with TRBJ1-1; D possibly corresponds to TRBD1 (5 bases). Trimming removed 2 bases from V and 9 bases from J, with 10 bases in between. This CDR3 comprises 12 residues. The CDR3 bases are TGTGCCAGCAGTTTACGGAAGGGGAAAGCTTTCTTT. It translates to CASSLRKGKAFF.

A few counts support this clone. V and J are TRBV3-1 (or the pseudogene TRBV3-2) and TRBJ1-5, with a weak D call TRBD1 (5 bases). This CDR3 spans 12 amino acids. Trimming stripped 8 bases from V and 4 bases from J, with 9 bases between. Germline V gene lookup returns CDR1 LGHDT and CDR2 YNNKEL (reference sequence). CDR3 sequence reads: CASSKGNQPQHF. The CDR3 region has the DNA TGTGCCAGCTCAAAGGGGAATCAGCCCCAGCATTTT.

The genes are TRBV10-2 and TRBJ2-7, with TRBD1 identical over 7 bases. Germline CDR1 is WSHSY and CDR2 is SAAADI. This CDR3 contains 15 residues. V lost 4 bases and J lost 4; bases outside the gene matches: 10. This chain's CDR3 is CASSARGGGRYEQYF. The CDR3 DNA follows: TGCGCCAGCAGTGCCAGAGGGGGCGGTAGGTACGAGCAGTACTTC.

This clone showed up just a few times. The V call is TRBV23-1, the J call TRBJ1-3; D gene uncertain. TRBV23-1 is filed as an ORF, its function uncertain. The CDR3 sequence is 17 residues long. Trimming took off 5 bases at V and 0 bases at J, with 17 bases between the two ends. The CDR3 reads CASSFRIRIPSGNTIYF. For the CDR3, the DNA is TGCGCCAGCAGTTTTCGGATCAGGATTCCCTCTGGAAACACCATATATTTT.

The chain's CDR3 is CASSLKGDRSEKLFF. CDR3 sequence (DNA): TGTGCCAGCAGCTTAAAAGGGGACAGGAGTGAAAAACTGTTTTTT. The chain joins TRBV7-6 to TRBJ1-4, with TRBD1 matching 8 bases. The CDR3 contains 15 residues. The V segment lost 2 bases and the J segment 7 bases; nucleotides outside the gene matches: 6. Germline CDR1 is SGHVS and CDR2 is FNYEAQ.

This rearrangement joins TRBV6-6 to TRBJ1-5, with 9 bases aligning to TRBD1. There are 17 residues in the CDR3. The junction had 15 bases not matched to a gene; V was cut back by 5 bases and J by 7 bases. Per germline, CDR1 MNHNY and CDR2 SVGAGI (reference sequence). The CDR3 loop reads CASSPRAGQGLGQPQHF. The CDR3 DNA sequence: TGTGCCAGCAGTCCGAGGGCGGGACAGGGATTGGGACAGCCCCAGCATTTT.

The chain carries TRBV9 and TRBJ2-3; TRBD2 matches 7 bases. Trimming cost V 3 bases and J 1 base; bases outside gene matches: 8. The CDR3 spans 16 residues. The germline CDR1 and CDR2 sequences are SGDLS and YYNGEE. The CDR3 nucleotides read TGTGCCAGCAGCGGCTACGGGGGGAGGGGCACAGATACGCAGTATTTT. It encodes CASSGYGGRGTDTQYF. The complete variable domain, with remaining parts taken from reference TRBV9 and TRBJ2-3, reads DSGVTQTPKHLITATGQRVTLRCSPRSGDLSVYWYQQSLDQGLQFLIQYYNGEERAKGNILERFSAQQFPDLHSELNLSSLELGDSALYFCASSGYGGRGTDTQYFGPGTRLTVL.

V is TRBV7-2 and J is TRBJ1-2; tentative D call: TRBD1 (5 bases). V was pared by 1 base and J by 10 bases, with 16 bases between. Germline V gene data show CDR1 as SGHTA and CDR2 as FQGNSA. This CDR3 comprises 14 residues. CDR3 protein: CASSLEAGPPPYTF. The CDR3 DNA reads TGTGCCAGCAGCTTAGAGGCAGGGCCCCCCCCCTACACCTTC. Combining the CDR3 with reference TRBV7-2 and TRBJ1-2 gives the whole variable domain GAGVSQSPSNKVTEKGKDVELRCDPISGHTALYWYRQSLGQGLEFLIYFQGNSAPDKSGLPSDRFSAERTGGSVSTLTIQRTQQEDSAVYLCASSLEAGPPPYTFGSGTRLTVV.

This chain connects TRBV11-3 to TRBJ2-1, with D possibly being TRBD2 (5 bases). In germline, CDR1 is SGHNT, CDR2 YENEEA. The ends were cut back, 3 bases at V and 9 bases at J, with 9 bases in the middle. The CDR3 is made up of 12 amino acids. The CDR3: CASSFLAGEQFF. Written as DNA, the CDR3 is TGTGCCAGCAGCTTCCTAGCAGGTGAGCAGTTCTTC.

The CDR3 sequence: CASSDRVGNQPQHF. In DNA, the CDR3 is TGTGCCAGCAGCGACAGGGTCGGCAATCAGCCCCAGCATTTT. The chain carries TRBV2 and TRBJ1-5; the match to TRBD1 covers 7 bases. CDR1 SNHLY and CDR2 FYNNEI come from the germline V gene. There are 14 residues in the CDR3. The ends lost 6 bases at V and 2 bases at J; junction bases unmatched: 4.

The rearrangement joins TRBV19 to TRBJ2-3; 7 positions match TRBD2. The ends lost 3 bases at V and 2 bases at J; junction bases unmatched: 8. This CDR3 region has 16 residues. Germline assignment: CDR1 LNHDA and CDR2 SQIVND (reference sequence). CDR3 in amino acids: CASSIGGSGTTDTQYF. Here the CDR3 DNA reads TGTGCCAGTAGTATTGGCGGGAGTGGGACCACAGATACGCAGTATTTT.

This chain connects TRBV7-2 to TRBJ1-1; the D is unclear. V shed 5 bases and J shed 4 bases, with 17 bases lying between them. The CDR3 loop spans 15 amino acids. Looked up from germline, CDR1 is SGHTA and CDR2 is FQGNSA. CDR3 loop: CASSPRIVAGTEAFF. The CDR3 DNA reads as TGTGCCAGCAGCCCCCGGATCGTGGCGGGCACTGAAGCTTTCTTT.

The chain recombines TRBV5-1 with TRBJ2-5, with 8 bases fitting TRBD2. After removal of 5 bases from V and 3 bases from J, the junction contained 12 bases not matched to a gene. CDR1 is SGHRS, CDR2 YFSETQ, per germline. The CDR3 has 16 amino acids. The CDR3 sequence: CASSPGTAGGEETQYF. The CDR3 region has the DNA TGCGCCAGCAGTCCGGGAACCGCGGGAGGTGAAGAGACCCAGTACTTC.

The chain recombines TRBV30 with TRBJ1-2, with 7 bases fitting TRBD1. This CDR3 contains 11 residues. Germline CDR1 is GTSNPN and CDR2 is SVGIG (reference sequence). V was clipped by 5 bases and J by 7 bases; unmatched bases: 4. The CDR3 loop reads CAWGQVGGYTF. In nucleotides, the CDR3 is TGTGCCTGGGGACAGGTGGGTGGCTACACCTTC.